This T cell receptor beta chain was recovered during a study of T-cell memory formation after mild COVID-19. General observations from the study: Several responding clones turned up in pre-infection memory, indicating that cross-reactive memory may have taken part. What remained unconfirmed was the SARS-CoV-2 specificity of second-wave clones peaking on day 37.

Turning to this clonotype: Its antigen is unidentified.

Constant-segment primers served in 5'RACE that generated TCR alpha and TCR beta cDNA libraries bearing sample barcodes and UMIs. TCRdb re-analysed the 5' RACE reads in MiXCR, keeping a single row per CDR3 protein. This repertoire shows about 240,000 distinct CDR3 sequences, around a tenth found once; its top ten account for roughly a fifth. Looked up from germline, CDR1 is GTSNPN and CDR2 is SVGIG (reference sequence). CDR3 length equals 11 residues. Trimming pared 3 bases from V and 10 bases from J, leaving 9 bases between. The clonotype was recovered from a man aged 18 to 35 who had mild COVID-19 (a few samples of this study predate the infection). Cell type and time point are not known. The chain recombines TRBV30 with TRBJ2-2, with TRBD1 as a possible D gene (5 bases). What was sequenced was PBMCs or a T cell subset sorted from them (not recorded which). In nucleotides, the CDR3 is TGTGCCTGGAGGGTAGGGGCGGAGCTGTTTTTT. Translating it yields CAWRVGAELFF.